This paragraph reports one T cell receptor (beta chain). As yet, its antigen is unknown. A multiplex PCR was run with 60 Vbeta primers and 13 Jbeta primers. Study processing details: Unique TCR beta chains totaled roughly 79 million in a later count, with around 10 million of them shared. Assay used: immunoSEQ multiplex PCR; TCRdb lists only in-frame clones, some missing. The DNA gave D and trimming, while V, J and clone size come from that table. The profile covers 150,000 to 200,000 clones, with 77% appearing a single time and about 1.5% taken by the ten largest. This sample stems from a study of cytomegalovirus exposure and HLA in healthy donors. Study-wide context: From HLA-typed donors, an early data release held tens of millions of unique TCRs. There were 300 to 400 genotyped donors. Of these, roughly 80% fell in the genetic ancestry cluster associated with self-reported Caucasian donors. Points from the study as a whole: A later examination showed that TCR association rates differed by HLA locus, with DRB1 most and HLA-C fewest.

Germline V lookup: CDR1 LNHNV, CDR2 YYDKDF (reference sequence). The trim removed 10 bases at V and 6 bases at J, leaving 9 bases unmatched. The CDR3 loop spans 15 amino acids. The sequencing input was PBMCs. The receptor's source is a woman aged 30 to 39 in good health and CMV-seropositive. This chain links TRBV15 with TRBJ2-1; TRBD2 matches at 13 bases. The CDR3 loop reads CASTSGRGGTNEQFF. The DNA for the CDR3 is TGTGCCAGTACTAGCGGGAGGGGCGGAACCAATGAGCAGTTCTTC.